Sequencing of this TCR beta chain was carried out in a study of blood T cell repertoires in COVID-19. Study at large: Samples representing acute and convalescent COVID-19 were sourced from the United States, Italy and Spain. The cDNA or gDNA used as material had been derived from T cells, B-cell-depleted T cells, or PBMCs.

The germline CDR1 and CDR2 sequences are SGHAT and FQNNGV. The ends were cut back, 1 base at V and 7 bases at J, with 16 bases in the middle. The CDR3 sequence is 16 residues long. The method was immunoSEQ multiplex PCR; TCRdb's version includes in-frame clones alone and lacks a portion of them. The sample holds approximately 45,000 clones, 87% seen once. Sequencing was carried out using peripheral blood. The origin of this receptor is a man in his forties with COVID-19, enrolled during active disease. The chain has TRBV11-2 and TRBJ1-4, with D maybe TRBD1 (6 bases). CDR3 nucleotides: TGTGCCAGCAGCTTAGGGCTTCGGACAGACTCTGAAAAACTGTTTTTT. Amino acids: CASSLGLRTDSEKLFF.